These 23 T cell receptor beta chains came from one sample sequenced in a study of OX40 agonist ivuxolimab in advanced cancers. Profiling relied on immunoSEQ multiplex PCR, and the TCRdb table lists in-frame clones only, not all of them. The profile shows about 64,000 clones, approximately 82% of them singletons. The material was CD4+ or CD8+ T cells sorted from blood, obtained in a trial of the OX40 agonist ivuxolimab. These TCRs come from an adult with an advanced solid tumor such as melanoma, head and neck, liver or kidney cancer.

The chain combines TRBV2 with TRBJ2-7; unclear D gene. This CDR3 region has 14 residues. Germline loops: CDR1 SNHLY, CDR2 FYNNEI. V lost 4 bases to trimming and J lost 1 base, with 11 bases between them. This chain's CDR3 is CASSVSIPSYEQYF. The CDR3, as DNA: TGTGCCAGCAGTGTTTCAATTCCATCCTACGAGCAGTACTTC.

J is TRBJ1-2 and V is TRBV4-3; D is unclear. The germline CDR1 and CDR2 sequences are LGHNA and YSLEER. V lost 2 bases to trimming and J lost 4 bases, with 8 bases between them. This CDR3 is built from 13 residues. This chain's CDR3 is CASSQLRGYGYTF. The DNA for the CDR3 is TGCGCCAGCAGCCAATTACGGGGCTATGGCTACACCTTC.

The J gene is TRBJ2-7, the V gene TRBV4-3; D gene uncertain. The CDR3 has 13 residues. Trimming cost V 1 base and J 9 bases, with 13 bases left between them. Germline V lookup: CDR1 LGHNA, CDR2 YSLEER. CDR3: CASSQGPQRRQYF. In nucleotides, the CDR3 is TGCGCCAGCAGCCAAGGTCCTCAGAGGAGGCAGTACTTC.

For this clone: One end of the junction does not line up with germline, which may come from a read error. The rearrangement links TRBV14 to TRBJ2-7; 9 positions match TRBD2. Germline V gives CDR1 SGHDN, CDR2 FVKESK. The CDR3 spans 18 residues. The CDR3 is CASSQGPRGGANSHEQYF. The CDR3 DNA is TGTGCCAGCAGCCAAGGCCCCCGCGGGGGGGCCAACTCCCACGAGCAGTACTTC.

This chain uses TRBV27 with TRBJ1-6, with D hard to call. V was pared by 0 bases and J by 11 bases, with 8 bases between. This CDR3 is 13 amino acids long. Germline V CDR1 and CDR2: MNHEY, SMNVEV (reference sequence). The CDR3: CASSLSGVTPLHF. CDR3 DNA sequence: TGTGCCAGCAGTTTATCCGGGGTTACACCCCTCCACTTT.

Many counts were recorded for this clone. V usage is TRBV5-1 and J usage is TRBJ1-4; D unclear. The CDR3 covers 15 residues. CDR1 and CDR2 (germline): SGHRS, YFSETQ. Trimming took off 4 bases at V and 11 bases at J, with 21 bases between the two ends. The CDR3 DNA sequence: TGCGCCAGCAGCGGTGCCGACAACCAAATGAGGAAACTGTTTTTT. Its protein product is CASSGADNQMRKLFF. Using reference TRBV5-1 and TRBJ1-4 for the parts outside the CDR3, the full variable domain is KAGVTQTPRYLIKTRGQQVTLSCSPISGHRSVSWYQQTPGQGLQFLFEYFSETQRNKGNFPGRFSGRQFSNSRSEMNVSTLELGDSALYLCASSGADNQMRKLFFGSGTQLSVL.

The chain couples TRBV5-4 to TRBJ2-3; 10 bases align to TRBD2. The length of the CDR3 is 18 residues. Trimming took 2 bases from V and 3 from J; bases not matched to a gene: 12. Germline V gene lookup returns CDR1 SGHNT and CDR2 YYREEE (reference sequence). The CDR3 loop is CASSFPGVVAGGTDTQYF. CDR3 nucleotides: TGTGCCAGCAGCTTCCCGGGGGTGGTAGCGGGAGGTACAGATACGCAGTATTTT. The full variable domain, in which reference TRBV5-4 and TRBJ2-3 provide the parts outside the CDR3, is ETGVTQSPTHLIKTRGQQVTLRCSSQSGHNTVSWYQQALGQGPQFIFQYYREEENGRGNFPPRFSGLQFPNYSSELNVNALELDDSALYLCASSFPGVVAGGTDTQYFGPGTRLTVL.

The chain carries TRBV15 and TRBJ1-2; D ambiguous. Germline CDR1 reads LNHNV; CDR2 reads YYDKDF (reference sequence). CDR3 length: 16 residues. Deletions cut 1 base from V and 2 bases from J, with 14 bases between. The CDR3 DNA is TGTGCCACCAGCAGAGGTGGGTCTGTGACAAACTATGGCTACACCTTC. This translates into CATSRGGSVTNYGYTF.

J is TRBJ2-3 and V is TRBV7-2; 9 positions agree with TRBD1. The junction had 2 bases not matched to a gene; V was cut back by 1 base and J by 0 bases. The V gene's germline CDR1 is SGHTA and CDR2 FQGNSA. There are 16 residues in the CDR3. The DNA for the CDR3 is TGTGCCAGCAGCTTAGGGGGACAGGGCAGCACAGATACGCAGTATTTT. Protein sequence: CASSLGGQGSTDTQYF.

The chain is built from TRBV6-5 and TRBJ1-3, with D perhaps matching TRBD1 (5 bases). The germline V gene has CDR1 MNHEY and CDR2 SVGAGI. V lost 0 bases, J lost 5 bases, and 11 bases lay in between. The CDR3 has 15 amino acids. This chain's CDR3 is CASSYSAGRRNTIYF. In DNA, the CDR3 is TGTGCCAGCAGTTACTCGGCAGGGCGAAGAAACACCATATATTTT.

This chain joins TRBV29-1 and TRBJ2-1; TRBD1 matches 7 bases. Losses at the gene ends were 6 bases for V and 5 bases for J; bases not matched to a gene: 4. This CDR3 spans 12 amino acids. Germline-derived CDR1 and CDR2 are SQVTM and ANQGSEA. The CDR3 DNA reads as TGCAGCGTGGGACAGAGAAACAATGAGCAGTTCTTC. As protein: CSVGQRNNEQFF.

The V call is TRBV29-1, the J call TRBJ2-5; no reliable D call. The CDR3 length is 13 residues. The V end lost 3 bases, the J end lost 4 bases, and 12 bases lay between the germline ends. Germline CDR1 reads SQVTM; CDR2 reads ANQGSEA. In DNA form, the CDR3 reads TGCAGCGTTGATGACGTAGACGGAGAGACCCAGTACTTC. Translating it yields CSVDDVDGETQYF.

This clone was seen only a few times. The CDR3 here is CASSLMGARGYTF. CDR3 sequence (DNA): TGTGCCAGCAGCTTGATGGGGGCGAGGGGCTACACCTTC. The V gene is TRBV5-6, the J gene TRBJ1-2, with a tentative D call TRBD1 (6 bases). This CDR3 comprises 13 residues. Germline CDR1 and CDR2: SGHDT and YYEEEE. Trimming cost V 1 base and J 8 bases, with 12 bases left between them.

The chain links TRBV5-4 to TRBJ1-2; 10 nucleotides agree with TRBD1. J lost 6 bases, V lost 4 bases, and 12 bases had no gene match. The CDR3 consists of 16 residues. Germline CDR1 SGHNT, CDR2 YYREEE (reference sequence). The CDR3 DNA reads TGTGCCAGCAGCCAAGAAAAGGACAGGGGGAAGGATGGCTACACCTTC. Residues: CASSQEKDRGKDGYTF.

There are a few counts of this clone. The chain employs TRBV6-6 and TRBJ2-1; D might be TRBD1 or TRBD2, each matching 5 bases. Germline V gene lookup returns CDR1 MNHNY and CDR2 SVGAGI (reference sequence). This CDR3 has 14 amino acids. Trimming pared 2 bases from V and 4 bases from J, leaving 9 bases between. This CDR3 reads CASSYPGPYNEQFF. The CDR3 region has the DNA TGTGCCAGCAGTTACCCGGGACCATACAATGAGCAGTTCTTC.

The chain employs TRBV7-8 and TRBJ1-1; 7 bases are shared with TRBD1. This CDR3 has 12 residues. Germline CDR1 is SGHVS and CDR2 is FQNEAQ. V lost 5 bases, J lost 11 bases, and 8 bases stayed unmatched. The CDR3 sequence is CASSQDRSAAFF. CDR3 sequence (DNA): TGTGCCAGCAGCCAGGACAGGTCGGCGGCTTTCTTT.

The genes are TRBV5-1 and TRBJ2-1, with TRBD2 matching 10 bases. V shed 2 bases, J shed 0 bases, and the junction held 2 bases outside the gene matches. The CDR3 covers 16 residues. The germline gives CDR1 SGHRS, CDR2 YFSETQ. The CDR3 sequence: CASSFSGGSSYNEQFF. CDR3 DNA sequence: TGCGCCAGCAGCTTTAGCGGGGGGAGCTCCTACAATGAGCAGTTCTTC. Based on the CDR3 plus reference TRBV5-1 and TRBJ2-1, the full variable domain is KAGVTQTPRYLIKTRGQQVTLSCSPISGHRSVSWYQQTPGQGLQFLFEYFSETQRNKGNFPGRFSGRQFSNSRSEMNVSTLELGDSALYLCASSFSGGSSYNEQFFGPGTRLTVL.

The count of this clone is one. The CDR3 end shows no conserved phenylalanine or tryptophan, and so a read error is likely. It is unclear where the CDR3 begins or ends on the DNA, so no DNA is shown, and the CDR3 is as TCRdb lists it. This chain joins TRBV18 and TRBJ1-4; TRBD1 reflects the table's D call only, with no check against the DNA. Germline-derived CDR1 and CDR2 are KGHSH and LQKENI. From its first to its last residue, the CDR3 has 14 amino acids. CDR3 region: CASSPSHSQGAGKL.

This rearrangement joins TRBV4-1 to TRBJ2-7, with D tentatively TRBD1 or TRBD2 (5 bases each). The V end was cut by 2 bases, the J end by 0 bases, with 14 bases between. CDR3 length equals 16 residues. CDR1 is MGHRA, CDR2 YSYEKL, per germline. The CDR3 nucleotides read TGCGCCAGCAGCCAAAATGAGGGGCTGAGCTCCTACGAGCAGTACTTC. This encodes CASSQNEGLSSYEQYF.

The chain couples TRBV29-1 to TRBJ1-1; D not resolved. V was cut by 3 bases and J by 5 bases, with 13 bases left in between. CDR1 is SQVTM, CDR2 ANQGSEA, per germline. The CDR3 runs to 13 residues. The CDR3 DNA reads TGCAGCGTTGAGGGCCAGGCCCAAACTGAAGCTTTCTTT. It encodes CSVEGQAQTEAFF.

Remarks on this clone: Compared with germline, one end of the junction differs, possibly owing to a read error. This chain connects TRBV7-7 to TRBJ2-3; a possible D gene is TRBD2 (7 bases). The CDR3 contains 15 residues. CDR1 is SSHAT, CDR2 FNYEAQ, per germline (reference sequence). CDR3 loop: CASSSQGGDTDTQYF. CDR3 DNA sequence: TGTGCTAGCAGCTCACAAGGGGGGGACACAGATACGCAGTATTTT. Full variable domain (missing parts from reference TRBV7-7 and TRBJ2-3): GAGVSQSPRYKVTKRGQDVTLRCDPISSHATLYWYQQALGQGPEFLTYFNYEAQPDKSGLPSDRFSAERPEGSISTLTIQRTEQRDSAMYRCASSSQGGDTDTQYFGPGTRLTVL.

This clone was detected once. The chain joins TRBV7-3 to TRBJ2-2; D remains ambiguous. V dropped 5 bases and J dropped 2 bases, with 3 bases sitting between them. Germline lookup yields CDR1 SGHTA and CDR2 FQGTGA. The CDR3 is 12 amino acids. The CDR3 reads CASSINTGELFF. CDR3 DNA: TGTGCCAGCAGCATTAACACCGGGGAGCTGTTTTTT.

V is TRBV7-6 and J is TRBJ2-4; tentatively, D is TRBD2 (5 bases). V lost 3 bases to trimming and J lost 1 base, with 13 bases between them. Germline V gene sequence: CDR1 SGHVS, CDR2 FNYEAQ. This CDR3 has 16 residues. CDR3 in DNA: TGTGCCAGCAGCTTGAGGGTGGGCACGGCCAAAAACATTCAGTACTTC. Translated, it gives CASSLRVGTAKNIQYF. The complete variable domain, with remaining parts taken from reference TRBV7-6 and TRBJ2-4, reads GAGVSQSPRYKVTKRGQDVALRCDPISGHVSLYWYRQALGQGPEFLTYFNYEAQQDKSGLPNDRFSAERPEGSISTLTIQRTEQRDSAMYRCASSLRVGTAKNIQYFGAGTRLSVL.